This T cell receptor (beta chain) was obtained from a study of T cell repertoires in cytomegalovirus infection. Study background: Through public TCR beta signatures, both CMV infection and matching HLA type were indicated. Overall study results and limits: Adding up the frequency of public TCR beta families identified people who carried CMV plus the relevant HLA. The ex vivo response was dominated by HLA-C-restricted CMV-specific TCR beta clonotypes.

TCRdb used MiXCR to reprocess the reads, holding one entry per CDR3 protein. Of about 500,000 distinct CDR3 sequences listed, 30% to 40% are singletons. Concerning this clonotype: What it binds is not known.

The sequence came from a human donor in good health (CMV status not recorded). Some clones in this sample may be carry-over from other donors' samples. The sequenced sample was cultured PBMCs, obtained from culture after CMV antigen stimulation.

CDR3 DNA: TGCAGTGCCCGCGGACTAGCGGGGGACCCCTCCTACGAGCAGTACTTC. This codes for CSARGLAGDPSYEQYF. This rearrangement joins TRBV20-1 to TRBJ2-7; 13 bases match TRBD2. This CDR3 comprises 16 residues. The junction had 8 bases not matched to a gene; V was cut back by 6 bases and J by 0 bases. The germline gives CDR1 DFQATT, CDR2 SNEGSKA (reference sequence).